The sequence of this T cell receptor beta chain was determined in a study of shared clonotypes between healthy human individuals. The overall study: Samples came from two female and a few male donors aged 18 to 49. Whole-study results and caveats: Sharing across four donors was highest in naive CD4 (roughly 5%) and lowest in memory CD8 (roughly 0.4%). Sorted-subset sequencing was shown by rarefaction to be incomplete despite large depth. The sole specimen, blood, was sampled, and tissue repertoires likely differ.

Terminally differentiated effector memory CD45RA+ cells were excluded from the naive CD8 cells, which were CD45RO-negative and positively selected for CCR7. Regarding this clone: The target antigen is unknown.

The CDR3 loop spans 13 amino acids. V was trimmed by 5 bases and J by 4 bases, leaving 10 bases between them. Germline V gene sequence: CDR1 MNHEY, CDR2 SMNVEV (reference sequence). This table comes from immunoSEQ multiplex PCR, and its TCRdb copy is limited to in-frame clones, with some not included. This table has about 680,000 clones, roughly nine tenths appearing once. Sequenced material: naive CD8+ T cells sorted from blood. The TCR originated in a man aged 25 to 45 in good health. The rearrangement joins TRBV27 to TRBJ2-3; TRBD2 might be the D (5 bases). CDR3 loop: CASSPRVPDTQYF. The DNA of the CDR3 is TGTGCCAGCAGTCCGCGGGTTCCAGATACGCAGTATTTT.